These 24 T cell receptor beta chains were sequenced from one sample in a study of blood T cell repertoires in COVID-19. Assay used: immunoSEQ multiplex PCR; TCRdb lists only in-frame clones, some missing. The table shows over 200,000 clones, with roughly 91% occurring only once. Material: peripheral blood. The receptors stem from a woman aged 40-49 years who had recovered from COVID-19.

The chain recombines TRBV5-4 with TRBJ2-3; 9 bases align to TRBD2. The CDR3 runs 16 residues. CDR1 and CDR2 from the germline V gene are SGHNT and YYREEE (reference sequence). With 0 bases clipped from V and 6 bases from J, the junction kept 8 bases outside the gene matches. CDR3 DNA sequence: TGTGCCAGCAGCTTGGGTGGGTCTAGCGGGGCGGATACGCAGTATTTT. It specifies CASSLGGSSGADTQYF.

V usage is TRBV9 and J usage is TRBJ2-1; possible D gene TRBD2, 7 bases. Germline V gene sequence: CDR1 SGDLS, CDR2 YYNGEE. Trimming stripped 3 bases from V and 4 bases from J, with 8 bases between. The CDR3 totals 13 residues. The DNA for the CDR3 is TGTGCCAGCAGCGAGGGGGGGTACAATGAGCAGTTCTTC. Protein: CASSEGGYNEQFF. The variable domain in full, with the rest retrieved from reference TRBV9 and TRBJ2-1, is DSGVTQTPKHLITATGQRVTLRCSPRSGDLSVYWYQQSLDQGLQFLIQYYNGEERAKGNILERFSAQQFPDLHSELNLSSLELGDSALYFCASSEGGYNEQFFGPGTRLTVL.

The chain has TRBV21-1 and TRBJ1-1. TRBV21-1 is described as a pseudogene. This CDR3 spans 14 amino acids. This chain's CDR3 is CASTRGNLNTEAFF. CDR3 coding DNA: TGTGCCAGCACCCGGGGGAACCTGAACACTGAAGCTTTCTTT.

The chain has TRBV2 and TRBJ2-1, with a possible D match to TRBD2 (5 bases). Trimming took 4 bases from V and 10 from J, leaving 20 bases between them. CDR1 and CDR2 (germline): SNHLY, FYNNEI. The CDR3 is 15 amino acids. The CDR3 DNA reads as TGTGCCAGCAGTGTCCGTCCTAGCCCGCCGGGGGAGCAGTTCTTC. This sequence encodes CASSVRPSPPGEQFF.

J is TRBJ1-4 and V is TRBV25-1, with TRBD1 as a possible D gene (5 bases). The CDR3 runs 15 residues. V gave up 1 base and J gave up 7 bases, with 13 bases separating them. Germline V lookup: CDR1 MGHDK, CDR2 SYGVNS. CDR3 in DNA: TGTGCCAGCAGTGAATTTGGTCGGAGGGGTGAAAAACTGTTTTTT. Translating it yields CASSEFGRRGEKLFF.

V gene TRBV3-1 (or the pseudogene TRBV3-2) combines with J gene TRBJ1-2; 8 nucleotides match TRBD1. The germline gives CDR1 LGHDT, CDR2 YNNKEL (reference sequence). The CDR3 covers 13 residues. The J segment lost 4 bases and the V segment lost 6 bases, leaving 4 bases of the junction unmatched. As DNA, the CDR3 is TGTGCCAGCAGACGAGGGACAGGCTATGGCTACACCTTC. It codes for CASRRGTGYGYTF.

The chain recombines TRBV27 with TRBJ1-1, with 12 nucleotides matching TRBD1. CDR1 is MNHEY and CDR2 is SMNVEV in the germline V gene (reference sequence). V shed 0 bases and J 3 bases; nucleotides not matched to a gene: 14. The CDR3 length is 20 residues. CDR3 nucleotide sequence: TGTGCCAGCAGTTTATCCCCCAGCCGGGACAGGGGGCTAGGGGACACTGAAGCTTTCTTT. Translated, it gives CASSLSPSRDRGLGDTEAFF.

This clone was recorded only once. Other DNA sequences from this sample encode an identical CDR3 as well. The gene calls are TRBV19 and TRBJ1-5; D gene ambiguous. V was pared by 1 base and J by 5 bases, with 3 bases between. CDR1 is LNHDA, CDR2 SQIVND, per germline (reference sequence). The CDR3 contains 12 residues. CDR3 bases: TGTGCCAGTAGTATAGCTGATCAGCCCCAGCATTTT. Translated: CASSIADQPQHF.

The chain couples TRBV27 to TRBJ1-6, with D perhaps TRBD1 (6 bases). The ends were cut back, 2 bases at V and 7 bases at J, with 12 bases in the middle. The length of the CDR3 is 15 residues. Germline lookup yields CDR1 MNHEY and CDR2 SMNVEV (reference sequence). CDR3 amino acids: CASSLAAGVNSPLHF. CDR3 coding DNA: TGTGCCAGCAGTTTAGCCGCAGGGGTAAATTCACCCCTCCACTTT.

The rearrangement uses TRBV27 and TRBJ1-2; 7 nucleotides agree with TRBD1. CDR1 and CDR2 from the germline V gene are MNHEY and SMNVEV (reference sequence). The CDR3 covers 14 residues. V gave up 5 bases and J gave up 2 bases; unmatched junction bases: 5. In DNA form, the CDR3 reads TGTGCCAGCAGTCAAGAGGGGGCGAACTATGGCTACACCTTC. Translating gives CASSQEGANYGYTF.

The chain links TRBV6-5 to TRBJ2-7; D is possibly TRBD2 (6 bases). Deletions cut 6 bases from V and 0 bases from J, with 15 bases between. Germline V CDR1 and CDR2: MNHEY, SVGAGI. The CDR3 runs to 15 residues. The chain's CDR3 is CASSPGGGASYEQYF. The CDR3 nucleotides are TGTGCCAGCAGCCCCGGGGGTGGGGCCTCCTACGAGCAGTACTTC.

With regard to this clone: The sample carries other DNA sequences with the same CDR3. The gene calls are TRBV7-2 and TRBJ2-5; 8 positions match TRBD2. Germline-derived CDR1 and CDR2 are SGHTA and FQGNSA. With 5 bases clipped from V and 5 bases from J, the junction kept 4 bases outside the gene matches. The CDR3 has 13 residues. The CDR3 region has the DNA TGTGCCAGCAGCCCCCGGGGGGGGGAGACCCAGTACTTC. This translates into CASSPRGGETQYF. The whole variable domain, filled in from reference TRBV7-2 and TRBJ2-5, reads GAGVSQSPSNKVTEKGKDVELRCDPISGHTALYWYRQSLGQGLEFLIYFQGNSAPDKSGLPSDRFSAERTGGSVSTLTIQRTQQEDSAVYLCASSPRGGETQYFGPGTRLLVL.

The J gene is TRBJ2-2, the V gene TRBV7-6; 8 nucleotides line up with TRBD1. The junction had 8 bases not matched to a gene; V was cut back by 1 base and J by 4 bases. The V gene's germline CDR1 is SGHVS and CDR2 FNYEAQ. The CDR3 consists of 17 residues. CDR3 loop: CASSLGPGQEITGELFF. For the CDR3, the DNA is TGTGCCAGCAGCTTAGGGCCGGGACAGGAAATCACCGGGGAGCTGTTTTTT.

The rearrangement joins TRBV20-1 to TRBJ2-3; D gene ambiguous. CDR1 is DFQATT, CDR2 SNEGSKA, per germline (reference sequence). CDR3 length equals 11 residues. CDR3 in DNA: TGCAGCATCCAAGCCGGAGATACGCAGTATTTT. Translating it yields CSIQAGDTQYF.

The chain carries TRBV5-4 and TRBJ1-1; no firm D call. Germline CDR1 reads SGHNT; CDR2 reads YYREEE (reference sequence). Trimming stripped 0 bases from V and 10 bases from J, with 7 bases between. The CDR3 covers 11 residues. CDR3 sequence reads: CASSLAGLAFF. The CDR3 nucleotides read TGTGCCAGCAGCTTGGCGGGGTTAGCTTTCTTT.

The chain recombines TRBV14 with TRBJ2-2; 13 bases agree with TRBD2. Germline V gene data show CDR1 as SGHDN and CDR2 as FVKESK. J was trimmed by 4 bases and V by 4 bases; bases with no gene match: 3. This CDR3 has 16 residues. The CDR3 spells CASSPGTSGTTGELFF. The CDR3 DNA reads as TGTGCCAGCAGCCCCGGGACTAGCGGGACCACCGGGGAGCTGTTTTTT.

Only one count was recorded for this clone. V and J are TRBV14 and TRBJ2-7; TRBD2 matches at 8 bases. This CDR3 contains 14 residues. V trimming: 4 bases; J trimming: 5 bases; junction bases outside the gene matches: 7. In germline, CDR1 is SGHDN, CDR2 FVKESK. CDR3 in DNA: TGTGCCAGCAGCCCCCTAGCGGGTGGGCACGAGCAGTACTTC. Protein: CASSPLAGGHEQYF.

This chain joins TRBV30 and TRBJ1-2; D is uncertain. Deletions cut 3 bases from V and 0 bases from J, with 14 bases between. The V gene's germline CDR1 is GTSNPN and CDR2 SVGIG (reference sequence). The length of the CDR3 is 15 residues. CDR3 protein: CAWSKSGAPNYGYTF. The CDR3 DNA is TGTGCCTGGAGCAAGAGCGGAGCTCCTAACTATGGCTACACCTTC.

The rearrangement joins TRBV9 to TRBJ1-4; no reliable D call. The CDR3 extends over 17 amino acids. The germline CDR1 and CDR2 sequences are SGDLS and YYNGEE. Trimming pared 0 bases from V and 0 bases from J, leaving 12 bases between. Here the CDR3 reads CASSVGGAVATNEKLFF. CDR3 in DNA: TGTGCCAGCAGCGTAGGAGGCGCAGTTGCAACTAATGAAAAACTGTTTTTT.

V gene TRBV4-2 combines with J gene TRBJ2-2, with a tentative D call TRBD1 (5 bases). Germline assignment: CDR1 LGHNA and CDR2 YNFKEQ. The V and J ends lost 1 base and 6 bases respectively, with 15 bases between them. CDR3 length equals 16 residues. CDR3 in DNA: TGTGCCAGCAGCCAAGGATTTGGGGCCCCGGCCGGGGAGCTGTTTTTT. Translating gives CASSQGFGAPAGELFF.

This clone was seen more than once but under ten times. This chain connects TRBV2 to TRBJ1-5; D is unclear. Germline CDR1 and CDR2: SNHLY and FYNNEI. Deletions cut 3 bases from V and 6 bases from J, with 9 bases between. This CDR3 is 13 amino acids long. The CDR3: CASSDGEVQPQHF. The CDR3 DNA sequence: TGTGCCAGCAGTGATGGGGAGGTTCAGCCCCAGCATTTT.

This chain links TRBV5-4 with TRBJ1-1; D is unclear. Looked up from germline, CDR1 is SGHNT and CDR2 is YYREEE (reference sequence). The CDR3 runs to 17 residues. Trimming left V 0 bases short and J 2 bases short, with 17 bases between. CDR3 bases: TGTGCCAGCAGCTTGGGGGCAGGAGGAGTTGGAAACACTGAAGCTTTCTTT. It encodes CASSLGAGGVGNTEAFF.

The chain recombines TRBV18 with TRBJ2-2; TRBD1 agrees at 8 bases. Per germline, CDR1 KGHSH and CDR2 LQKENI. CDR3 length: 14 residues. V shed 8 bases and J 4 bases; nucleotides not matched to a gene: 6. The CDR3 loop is CASGRTGSTGELFF. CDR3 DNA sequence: TGTGCCAGCGGCCGGACAGGGTCCACCGGGGAGCTGTTTTTT.

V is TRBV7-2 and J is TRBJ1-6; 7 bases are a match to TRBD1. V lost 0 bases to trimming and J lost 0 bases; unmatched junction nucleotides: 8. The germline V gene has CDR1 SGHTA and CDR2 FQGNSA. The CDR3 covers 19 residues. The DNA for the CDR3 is TGTGCCAGCAGCTTAGCGCCCGCCAGGGGGAGCTCCTATAATTCACCCCTCCACTTT. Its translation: CASSLAPARGSSYNSPLHF.